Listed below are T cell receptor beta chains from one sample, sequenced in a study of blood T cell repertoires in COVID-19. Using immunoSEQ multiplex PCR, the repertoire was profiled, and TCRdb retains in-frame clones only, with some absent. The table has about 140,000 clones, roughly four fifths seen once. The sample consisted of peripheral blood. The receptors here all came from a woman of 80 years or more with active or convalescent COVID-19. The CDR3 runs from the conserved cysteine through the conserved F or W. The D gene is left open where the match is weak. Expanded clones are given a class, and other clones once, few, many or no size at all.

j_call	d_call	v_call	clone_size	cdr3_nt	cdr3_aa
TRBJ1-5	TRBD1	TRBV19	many	TGTGCCAGTAGTGATGGAGGCAGGGGGAGACATCAGCCCCAGCATTTT	CASSDGGRGRHQPQHF
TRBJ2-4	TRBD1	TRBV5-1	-	TGCGCCAGCAGTTCGACAGGGGGCCTGGACATTCAGTACTTC	CASSSTGGLDIQYF
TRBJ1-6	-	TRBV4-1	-	TGCGCCAGCAGCCAAGAGAGTACGGGGGTACCCCTCCACTTT	CASSQESTGVPLHF
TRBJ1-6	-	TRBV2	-	TGTGCCAGCCGAACAGATAATTCACCCCTCCACTTT	CASRTDNSPLHF
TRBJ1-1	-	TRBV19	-	TGTGCCAGTAGTAGACAGGATAGGATGAACACTGAAGCTTTCTTT	CASSRQDRMNTEAFF
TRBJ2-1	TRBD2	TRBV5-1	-	TGCGCCAGCAGACTCCCGGGGGGGACCTACAATGAGCAGTTCTTC	CASRLPGGTYNEQFF
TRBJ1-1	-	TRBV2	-	TGTGCCAGTAACATCCTGATGAACACTGAAGCTTTCTTT	CASNILMNTEAFF
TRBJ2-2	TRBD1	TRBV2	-	TGTGCCAGCAGGAGACAGGGGACCGGGGAGCTGTTTTTT	CASRRQGTGELFF
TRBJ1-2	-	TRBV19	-	TGTGCCAGTAGTATAGGGAGGGATTTTAACTATGGCTACACCTTC	CASSIGRDFNYGYTF
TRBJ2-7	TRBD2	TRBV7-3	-	TGTGCCAGCAGCCTCCAGCGGGGGGGCCCCTACGAGCAGTACTTC	CASSLQRGGPYEQYF
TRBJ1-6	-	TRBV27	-	TGTGCCAGCAAGGGCGGGATCGGTTCACCCCTCCACTTT	CASKGGIGSPLHF
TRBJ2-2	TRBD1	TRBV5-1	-	TGCGCCAGCAGCAGAGGACAGGGGGCGTTCGGGGAGCTGTTTTTT	CASSRGQGAFGELFF
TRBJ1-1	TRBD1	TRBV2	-	TGTGCCAGCAGTGAACAGGGGGCGGTAGCTTTCTTT	CASSEQGAVAFF
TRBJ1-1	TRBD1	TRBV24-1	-	TGTGCCACCAAACAGGGGGCGAGAACTGAAGCTTTCTTT	CATKQGARTEAFF
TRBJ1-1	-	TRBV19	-	TGTGCCAGTAGTAACCAGGGGCGGATTGGTTATGGCACTGAAGCTTTCTTT	CASSNQGRIGYGTEAFF
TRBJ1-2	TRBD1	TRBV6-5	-	TGTGCCAGCAGTAACAGGGGTGGAGGCTACACCTTC	CASSNRGGGYTF
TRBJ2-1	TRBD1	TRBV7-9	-	TGTGCCAGCGGGACCGGGACAGGGGCCTACAATGAGCAGTTCTTC	CASGTGTGAYNEQFF
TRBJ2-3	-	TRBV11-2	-	TGTGCCAGCAGCTTACTTGGTTTGAGTATAAATACGCAGTATTTT	CASSLLGLSINTQYF
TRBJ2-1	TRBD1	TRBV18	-	TGTGCCAGCTCACCCGGGACAGGGATGGTCAATGAGCAGTTCTTC	CASSPGTGMVNEQFF
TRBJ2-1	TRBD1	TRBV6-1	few	TGTGCCAGCAGTGATGACAGGGGCAATGAGCAGTTCTTC	CASSDDRGNEQFF
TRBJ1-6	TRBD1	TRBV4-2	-	TGTGCCAGCAGCCAAGATCTTGGGACAGGGGTTTCACCCCTCCACTTT	CASSQDLGTGVSPLHF
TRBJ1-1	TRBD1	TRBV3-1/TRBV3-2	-	TGTGCCAGCAGCCAACCTCAGGGACAGGGAGCTTTCTTT	CASSQPQGQGAFF
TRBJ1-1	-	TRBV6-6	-	TGTGCCAGCACAGGGTACATAATGAACACTGAAGCTTTCTTT	CASTGYIMNTEAFF
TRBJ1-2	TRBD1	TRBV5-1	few	TGCGCCAGCAGCCTGGGAGGGGGCGATAGTCTTTGGGACGGCTACACCTTC	CASSLGGGDSLWDGYTF
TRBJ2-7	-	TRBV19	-	TGTGCCAGTAGTTATCCGGGACACTACGAGCAGTACTTC	CASSYPGHYEQYF
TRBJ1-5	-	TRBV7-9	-	TGTGCCAGCAGCAAAGGTTCGGGGTTCGACAATCAGCCCCAGCATTTT	CASSKGSGFDNQPQHF
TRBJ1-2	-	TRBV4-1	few	TGCGCCAGCAGCCAAGATGGTCGAGGGGGCTATGGCTACACCTTC	CASSQDGRGGYGYTF
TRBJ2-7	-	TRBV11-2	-	TGTGCCAGCAGCACATACAGGGCCCACGAGCAGTACTTC	CASSTYRAHEQYF
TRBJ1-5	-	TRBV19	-	TGTGCCAGTAGTATGCGGGGGGGGCTCGGCAATCAGCCCCAGCATTTT	CASSMRGGLGNQPQHF
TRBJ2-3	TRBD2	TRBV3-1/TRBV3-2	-	TGTGCCAGCAGCCCCATGCTAGCGGGGCGCACAGATACGCAGTATTTT	CASSPMLAGRTDTQYF
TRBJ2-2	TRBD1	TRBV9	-	TGTGCCAGCAGCTTTCTCTCCGGGACAGGGGCGAGCACCGGGGAGCTGTTTTTT	CASSFLSGTGASTGELFF
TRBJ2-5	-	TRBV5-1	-	TGCGCCAGCAGCTTACAGGCCCAAGAGACCCAGTACTTC	CASSLQAQETQYF
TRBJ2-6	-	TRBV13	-	TGTGCCAGCAGCTTTGACAGCTCTGGGGCCAACGTCCTGACTTTC	CASSFDSSGANVLTF
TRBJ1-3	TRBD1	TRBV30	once	TGTGCCTGGGTAGGGACAGGGTTTCCTGGAAACACCATATATTTT	CAWVGTGFPGNTIYF
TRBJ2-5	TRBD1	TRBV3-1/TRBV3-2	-	TGTGCCAGCAGCCAGGGTCGACAGGGGGCGTTCGGAGAGACCCAGTACTTC	CASSQGRQGAFGETQYF
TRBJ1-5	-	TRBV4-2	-	TGTGCCAGCAGCCCGAAAATTACCGGGCAGCCCCAGCATTTT	CASSPKITGQPQHF
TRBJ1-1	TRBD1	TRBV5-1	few	TGCGCCAGCAGCCAAGGACAGGTTAACACTGAAGCTTTCTTT	CASSQGQVNTEAFF
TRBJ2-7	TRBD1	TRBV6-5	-	TGTGCCAGCAGATTCGGACAGGGAAGAGGGGAGCAGTACTTC	CASRFGQGRGEQYF
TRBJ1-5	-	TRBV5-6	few	TGTGCCAGCAGCTTGGCCGGCGGGGGAAGCAATCAGCCCCAGCATTTT	CASSLAGGGSNQPQHF
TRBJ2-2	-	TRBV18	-	TGTGCCAGCTCACCCCAGGACACCGGGGAGCTGTTTTTT	CASSPQDTGELFF
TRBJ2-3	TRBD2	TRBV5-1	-	TGCGCCAGCAGCTCCCGAACAACTAGCGGGAGCACAGATACGCAGTATTTT	CASSSRTTSGSTDTQYF
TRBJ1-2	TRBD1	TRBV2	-	TGTGCCAGCAGTCCGGGACAGGGCTATGGCTACACCTTC	CASSPGQGYGYTF
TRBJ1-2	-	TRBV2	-	TGTGCCACCCAGAACTATGGCTACACCTTC	CATQNYGYTF
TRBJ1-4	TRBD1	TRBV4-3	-	TGCGCCAGCAGCCAAAGGACAGGGGCAAATGAAAAACTGTTTTTT	CASSQRTGANEKLFF
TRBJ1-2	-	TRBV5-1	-	TGCGCCAGCAAAATCGACACTGCTCCGACCCTGGCCTCTGGCTACACCTTC	CASKIDTAPTLASGYTF
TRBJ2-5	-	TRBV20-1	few	TGCAGTGCTGCCCAGGAGACCCAGTACTTC	CSAAQETQYF
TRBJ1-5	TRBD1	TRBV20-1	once	TGCAGTGCTAGTCCAGGGGGTATACATCAGCCCCAGCATTTT	CSASPGGIHQPQHF
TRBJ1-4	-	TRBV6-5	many	TGTGCCAGCAGCTACTTCCGGGGGACTAATGAAAAACTGTTTTTT	CASSYFRGTNEKLFF
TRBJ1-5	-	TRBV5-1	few	TGCGCCAGCAGCGCGAACTTGGGTCCCGGGCAGCCCCAGCATTTT	CASSANLGPGQPQHF
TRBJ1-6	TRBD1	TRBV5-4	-	TGTGCCAGCAGCAGGGACAGGGTCACCTCACCCCTCCACTTT	CASSRDRVTSPLHF